This is a list of T cell receptor beta chains from one sample in a study of memory B cells and T cells in multiple sclerosis. These TCRs are of unknown antigen specificity. Profiling relied on immunoSEQ multiplex PCR, and the TCRdb table lists in-frame clones only, not all of them. The data hold around 50,000 clones, with around 79% observed a single time. Sequencing used PBMCs from blood kept in culture. The origin of the receptors is a human donor with multiple sclerosis. Both conserved end residues are part of each CDR3. Each record gives: CDR3 DNA, CDR3 protein, V gene, D gene, J gene, clone size. The D gene is left open where the match is weak. Size values are once, few and many counts, or a class for expanded clones, and some rows have none.

TGTGCCAGCAGTCCTACGGGCCTAGATGGCTACACCTTC | CASSPTGLDGYTF | TRBV5-6 | - | TRBJ1-2 | few
TGTGCCAGCAGCCCGCTCCTAACCTACGAGCAGTACTTC | CASSPLLTYEQYF | TRBV5-6 | - | TRBJ2-7 | -
TGTGCCAGCAGCCCTTCGACAGGGGAGGGCACAGATACGCAGTATTTT | CASSPSTGEGTDTQYF | TRBV7-3 | TRBD1 | TRBJ2-3 | -
TGTGCCAGCAGCGTAGGAAGCTCTGGGGGCCTCAAAAATTCACCCCTCCACTTT | CASSVGSSGGLKNSPLHF | TRBV9 | - | TRBJ1-6 | -
TGTGCCAGCAGCGCGGGACAGCGGGCCATTTATGGCTACACCTTC | CASSAGQRAIYGYTF | TRBV9 | TRBD1 | TRBJ1-2 | once
TGTGCTAGTGGTCAGAGGGCCTTAGGGGGGGTACCCTACAATGAGCAGTTCTTC | CASGQRALGGVPYNEQFF | TRBV12-5 | - | TRBJ2-1 | once
TGTGCCAGCAGACCCTCCTTCGGGGCCAAAAACATTCAGTACTTC | CASRPSFGAKNIQYF | TRBV6-6 | - | TRBJ2-4 | -
TGTGCCAGCTCACCACCAACCGGGACAGCAGACTACAATGAGCAGTTCTTC | CASSPPTGTADYNEQFF | TRBV18 | TRBD1 | TRBJ2-1 | -
TGTGCCAGCAGTGTACCGGGACATAAATGGGTCTATGGCTACACCTTC | CASSVPGHKWVYGYTF | TRBV28 | - | TRBJ1-2 | -
TGCGCCAGCAGCCAAGAACAGGGCGGGGTTGGCACCGGGGAGCTGTTTTTT | CASSQEQGGVGTGELFF | TRBV4-3 | - | TRBJ2-2 | few
TGTGCCATCAGAGGGAATGGGGGTAACACTGAAGCTTTCTTT | CAIRGNGGNTEAFF | TRBV10-3 | - | TRBJ1-1 | -
TGCGCCAGCAGCGTACAAGTCGGGGACTATGGCTACACCTTC | CASSVQVGDYGYTF | TRBV5-1 | - | TRBJ1-2 | -
TGCGCCAGCACCCTAGCGGGGGCCTCTGGGAATGAGCAGTTCTTC | CASTLAGASGNEQFF | TRBV5-1 | TRBD2 | TRBJ2-1 | -
TGCGCCAGCACCCTCCGGACAGGGGGCAATGTAGGCACTGAAGCTTTCTTT | CASTLRTGGNVGTEAFF | TRBV5-1 | TRBD1 | TRBJ1-1 | -
TGTGCCAGCAGTGAAGGACCGACAGGGGGCTACGAGCAGTACTTC | CASSEGPTGGYEQYF | TRBV6-1 | TRBD1 | TRBJ2-7 | -
TGTGCCAGCAGCCAAGGTGGGGGCTACAGCACAGATACGCAGTATTTT | CASSQGGGYSTDTQYF | TRBV14 | - | TRBJ2-3 | -
TGTGCCAGCAGTTCTCCCGGGACTAGCGGGGGCAACGAGCAGTACTTC | CASSSPGTSGGNEQYF | TRBV28 | TRBD2 | TRBJ2-7 | -
TGTGCCAGCAGCTCCTCGTCCGACCCCAATCAGCCCCAGCATTTT | CASSSSSDPNQPQHF | TRBV7-9 | - | TRBJ1-5 | few
TGTGCCAGCAACTTAGTCGATCAGCCCCAGCATTTT | CASNLVDQPQHF | TRBV2 | - | TRBJ1-5 | -
TGCGCCAGCAGCACGCGACTAGCGGAAACCACCGGGGAGCTGTTTTTT | CASSTRLAETTGELFF | TRBV5-1 | TRBD2 | TRBJ2-2 | -
TGTGCCAGCTCAGCGACAGTTGACAATGAGCAGTTCTTC | CASSATVDNEQFF | TRBV18 | - | TRBJ2-1 | -
TGTGCCAGCAGCTTATATGGAGGGGCGGGCCGCGGGGAAGAGACCCAGTACTTC | CASSLYGGAGRGEETQYF | TRBV7-8 | - | TRBJ2-5 | -
TGCGCCAGCAGCCAGGGGGACTATGGCTACACCTTC | CASSQGDYGYTF | TRBV4-3 | - | TRBJ1-2 | -
TGTGCCAGCAGCCGGACAGGGAAGAACAATGAGCAGTTCTTC | CASSRTGKNNEQFF | TRBV7-2 | TRBD1 | TRBJ2-1 | -
TGTGCCAGCAGCTCCAACTTCTTAGGGGGACGAAGCACAGATACGCAGTATTTT | CASSSNFLGGRSTDTQYF | TRBV11-2 | - | TRBJ2-3 | -
TGTGCCAGCAGTGAAGCGCCGACGTGGTACCAAGAGACCCAGTACTTC | CASSEAPTWYQETQYF | TRBV6-1 | - | TRBJ2-5 | -
TGCGCCAGCAGCCAGCCCCGGACAAATTTGTACGAGCAGTACTTC | CASSQPRTNLYEQYF | TRBV4-1 | - | TRBJ2-7 | -
TGTGCCAGCAGCTCCAATGGACAGGGGGCTCAGCCCCAGCATTTT | CASSSNGQGAQPQHF | TRBV7-8 | TRBD1 | TRBJ1-5 | -
TGTGCCAGCAGCCTTCCGGGACAGGGGGCCTCTAACTATGGCTACACCTTC | CASSLPGQGASNYGYTF | TRBV7-2 | TRBD1 | TRBJ1-2 | -
TGTGCCAGCAGTGAACCTCAGGACTACGGAAACACCATATATTTT | CASSEPQDYGNTIYF | TRBV6-1 | - | TRBJ1-3 | -
TGTGCCAGCAGCTTCGGACATGGTGGCTACACCTTC | CASSFGHGGYTF | TRBV5-6 | - | TRBJ1-2 | -
TGTGCCAGCAGCGTTGCGGCCGCCGAGGGTGAAAAACTGTTTTTT | CASSVAAAEGEKLFF | TRBV9 | - | TRBJ1-4 | -
TGTGCCAGTAGCCTCCGGGAATTAAATCAGCCCCAGCATTTT | CASSLRELNQPQHF | TRBV19 | - | TRBJ1-5 | -
TGTGCCAGCAGCTTGCCTCGCGCGAACACTGAAGCTTTCTTT | CASSLPRANTEAFF | TRBV7-2 | - | TRBJ1-1 | -
TGTGCCAGCAGCCAAGGAAAAGCGGGGTACAATGAGCAGTTCTTC | CASSQGKAGYNEQFF | TRBV4-2 | TRBD2 | TRBJ2-1 | -
TGCGCCAGCAGCTTGGCCGGACGTTCTGAAGCTTTCTTT | CASSLAGRSEAFF | TRBV5-1 | - | TRBJ1-1 | -
TGTGCCAGTGTGGACAGGGCGAATGGCTACACCTTC | CASVDRANGYTF | TRBV19 | TRBD1 | TRBJ1-2 | -
TGTGCCAGCAGTTCCCATGAAGCCTTCTACAATGAGCAGTTCTTC | CASSSHEAFYNEQFF | TRBV6-6 | - | TRBJ2-1 | -
TGCGCCAGCAGCTTGGTTCTAGCGGCTACGAACACCGGGGAGCTGTTTTTT | CASSLVLAATNTGELFF | TRBV5-1 | TRBD2 | TRBJ2-2 | -
TGTGCCAGCAGCCAGGGTAGGGTACATGGCTACACCTTC | CASSQGRVHGYTF | TRBV5-8 | - | TRBJ1-2 | few
TGCGCCAGCAGCCAGACCGACAGGGACTATTCACCCCTCCACTTT | CASSQTDRDYSPLHF | TRBV4-3 | TRBD1 | TRBJ1-6 | -
TGTGCCAGCATCCGTTACGGCTCCTACGAGCAGTACTTC | CASIRYGSYEQYF | TRBV5-6 | - | TRBJ2-7 | -
TGTGCAACAGGGACGGGGCGGGGGACCTACGAGCAGTACTTC | CATGTGRGTYEQYF | TRBV15 | - | TRBJ2-7 | -
TGTGCCAGCAGTCCTGAGGGAAACTATGGCTACACCTTC | CASSPEGNYGYTF | TRBV27 | - | TRBJ1-2 | -
TGTGCCAGCAGCGGGGACACCTCCTACGAGCAGTACTTC | CASSGDTSYEQYF | TRBV2 | - | TRBJ2-7 | once
TGCGCCAGCAGCGGGACATCGAACACCGGGGAGCTGTTTTTT | CASSGTSNTGELFF | TRBV5-1 | - | TRBJ2-2 | few